The sample holds many counts of the clone carrying this T cell receptor (beta chain). Antigen: not known. Cells are PBMCs isolated from about 10 ml of fresh blood. These data belong to a study of T cells in Graves' hyperthyroidism and ophthalmopathy. Study-level information: Any treatment followed the collection of peripheral blood at initial diagnosis. The study's findings and limits: A 13 V-J signature model discriminated ophthalmopathy versus stable hyperthyroidism.

There are 13 residues in the CDR3. Germline assignment: CDR1 SGDLS and CDR2 YYNGEE. Trimming removed 1 base at V and 2 bases at J, with 1 base between. The TCR beta CDR3 regions underwent amplification using RNA transcripts as the source. The HTBI primer set drove a first-round RT-PCR of the TCR CDR3. A single record per CDR3 protein comes from TCRdb applying MiXCR to the multiplex PCR reads. Of roughly 710,000 distinct CDR3 sequences listed, just over 35% are singletons. The material sequenced was blood. The chain links TRBV9 to TRBJ2-6; D unclear. This TCR was sampled from a woman in her forties with Graves' hyperthyroidism. CDR3 loop: CASSVPGANVLTF. The CDR3 DNA reads TGTGCCAGCAGCGTACCTGGGGCCAACGTCCTGACTTTC. Full variable domain (outside the CDR3, taken from reference TRBV9 and TRBJ2-6): DSGVTQTPKHLITATGQRVTLRCSPRSGDLSVYWYQQSLDQGLQFLIQYYNGEERAKGNILERFSAQQFPDLHSELNLSSLELGDSALYFCASSVPGANVLTFGAGSRLTVL.